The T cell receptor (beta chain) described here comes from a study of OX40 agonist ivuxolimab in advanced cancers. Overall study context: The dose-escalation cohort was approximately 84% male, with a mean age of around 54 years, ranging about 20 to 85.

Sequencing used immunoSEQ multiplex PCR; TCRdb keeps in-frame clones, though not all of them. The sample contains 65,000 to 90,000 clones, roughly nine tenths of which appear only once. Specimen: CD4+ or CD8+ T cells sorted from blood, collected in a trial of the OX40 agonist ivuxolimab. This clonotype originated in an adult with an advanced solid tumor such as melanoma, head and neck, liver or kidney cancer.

CDR3 residues: CANRQGIQETQYF. The CDR3 region has the DNA TGTGCCAACAGACAGGGTATCCAAGAGACCCAGTACTTC. The V gene is TRBV25-1, the J gene TRBJ2-5; 7 positions agree with TRBD1. This CDR3 spans 13 amino acids. In germline, CDR1 is MGHDK, CDR2 SYGVNS. After removal of 10 bases from V and 1 base from J, the junction contained 6 bases not matched to a gene. The whole variable domain, filled in from reference TRBV25-1 and TRBJ2-5, reads EADIYQTPRYLVIGTGKKITLECSQTMGHDKMYWYQQDPGMELHLIHYSYGVNSTEKGDLSSESTVSRIRTEHFPLTLESARPSHTSQYLCANRQGIQETQYFGPGTRLLVL.